This T cell receptor (beta chain) came from a study of cytomegalovirus exposure and HLA in healthy donors. Study-level information: Among the approximately 400 genotyped donors, more than 70% were placed in the Caucasian-associated ancestry cluster.

PCR involved 60 Vbeta and 13 Jbeta primers. Data came from immunoSEQ multiplex PCR; TCRdb stores just in-frame clones and leaves some out. Altogether under 85,000 clones are present, 60% to 70% being singletons, with the ten largest covering about 17%. V lost 8 bases and J 8 bases, leaving 13 bases between the germline ends. The CDR3 extends over 12 amino acids. Germline assignment: CDR1 MNHNY and CDR2 SVGAGI (reference sequence). This clone was detected only a few times. The TCR was taken from a man in his forties in good health and CMV-seropositive. Sequencing was performed on PBMCs. The chain couples TRBV6-6 to TRBJ1-5; D is uncertain. The CDR3 sequence is CASREQRKPQHF. The CDR3 region has the DNA TGTGCCAGCCGCGAACAGCGGAAGCCCCAGCATTTT.